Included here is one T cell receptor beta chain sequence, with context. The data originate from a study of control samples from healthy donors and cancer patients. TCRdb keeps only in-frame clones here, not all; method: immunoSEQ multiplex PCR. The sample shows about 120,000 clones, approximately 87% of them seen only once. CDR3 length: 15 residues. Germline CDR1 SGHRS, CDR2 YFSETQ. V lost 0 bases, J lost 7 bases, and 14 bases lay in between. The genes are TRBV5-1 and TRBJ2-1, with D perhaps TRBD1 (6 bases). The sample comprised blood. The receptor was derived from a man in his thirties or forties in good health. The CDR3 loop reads CASSLAPGVVNEQFF. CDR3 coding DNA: TGCGCCAGCAGCTTGGCACCAGGGGTCGTAAATGAGCAGTTCTTC.